This entry concerns a single T cell receptor (beta chain). The target of this receptor is not known. Base qualities are not recorded, but no much larger clone differs from it by a single base. Sequencing used an Illumina HiSeq 2500. Quantitative 5'-RACE with molecular barcodes was the method used to prepare the TCR beta libraries. Per the source publication's procedure: A new computational method based on a probabilistic model of VDJ rearrangement was used to identify disease-linked TCR variants. The public sequencing data were trimmed at Q25 with fastp and processed into clonotypes with MiXCR by TCRdb, which kept only in-frame beta chains. Each record represents a unique CDR3 protein, reported with the most common genes and DNA among its rows. The authors' filters were not applied to this entry. Counted in this sample were 700,000 to 850,000 distinct CDR3 sequences; roughly 10% of them appeared once. The ten largest clones take up about 0.49% of the sample.

V is trimmed back by 6 bases and J by 4 bases, and the junction contains 4 bases that no gene match accounts for. From its cysteine to its phenylalanine, the CDR3 spans 13 amino acids. Just CDR3 DNA is preserved here, 39 bases in frame from base 1. Sequences MGHDK (CDR1) and SYGVNS (CDR2) are obtained from the germline V gene. The sample comes from a study of CD8 T cells in ankylosing spondylitis (TCRdb year 2017). Looking at the study overall: To find TCR variants linked to disease, the study profiled T cell receptor beta repertoires in ankylosing spondylitis patients and healthy donors. In total, the full study cohort was made up of some 100 healthy donors and some 26 ankylosing spondylitis patients. Samples of peripheral blood were taken, and for ankylosing spondylitis patients, synovial fluid was collected as well.

Beyond this particular receptor, the publication reports: A TCR beta motif of several highly homologous amino acid variants appeared characteristic of blood from ankylosing spondylitis patients. Some motif variants were previously reported in synovial fluid and blood of reactive arthritis patients, suggesting common disease-initiation mechanisms. In peripheral blood, the disease-linked clones were found at relatively low frequencies and had a CD8+ phenotype. Significant enrichment of the disease-linked clones was reported in matched synovial fluid samples from ankylosing spondylitis patients.

This sequence was found in a male donor with ankylosing spondylitis. Source material: blood, either unsorted or a sorted T cell fraction (not recorded which). Recombination joined TRBV25-1 with TRBJ1-2; the junction holds 8 bases that match TRBD1. The DNA reads as follows: TGTGCCAGCAGGGCAGGGGGCAGCTATGGCTACACCTTC. The translation is CASRAGGSYGYTF.